This T cell receptor beta chain was recovered during a study of cytomegalovirus exposure and HLA in healthy donors. Study observations and caveats: Most TCR sequences proved rare, with some public TCRs found in many donors.

PCR was performed using 60 Vbeta and 13 Jbeta primers. Produced via immunoSEQ multiplex PCR; TCRdb's table is partial and in-frame only. This table holds 100,000 or so clones, about 77% found once. On this clone itself: Its cognate antigen is unknown.

What was sequenced was PBMCs. This clonotype was sampled from a woman aged 18-29 years in good health and CMV-seropositive.

CDR3 protein: CAWNGGLGTDTQYF. CDR3 bases: TGTGCCTGGAACGGGGGACTCGGCACAGATACGCAGTATTTT. The rearrangement joins TRBV30 to TRBJ2-3; D may be TRBD2 (6 bases). The CDR3 loop spans 14 amino acids. Deletions cut 4 bases from V and 1 base from J, with 12 bases between. Germline V lookup: CDR1 GTSNPN, CDR2 SVGIG (reference sequence). The full variable domain, rest sourced from reference TRBV30 and TRBJ2-3, is SQTIHQWPATLVQPVGSPLSLECTVEGTSNPNLYWYRQAAGRGLQLLFYSVGIGQISSEVPQNLSASRPQDRQFILSSKKLLLSDSGFYLCAWNGGLGTDTQYFGPGTRLTVL.